This passage covers 5 T cell receptor beta chains from one sample sequenced in a study of vaccination effects on CD4 cells after COVID-19. Only in-frame clones appear in the TCRdb table, and some are missing; sequencing was by immunoSEQ multiplex PCR. The sample consists of 42,000 or so clones, about 75% of them appearing once. Sequencing was preceded by expansion of antigen-specific CD4+ T cells with viral peptide pools in the ViraFEST assay. On roughly day 10 of culture, CD4+ T cells were separated out. It was between March and December 2020 that the person had a SARS-CoV-2 infection confirmed by PCR. No antigen is known for these receptors. The sequenced sample was CD4+ T cells from PBMCs cultured with a peptide pool, obtained before COVID-19 vaccination. The receptors were gathered from a human donor who had a prior SARS-CoV-2 infection.

This chain connects TRBV30 to TRBJ2-7; the D call may be TRBD1 or TRBD2 (5 bases each). V lost 0 bases and J 5 bases, leaving 14 bases between the germline ends. The germline V gene has CDR1 GTSNPN and CDR2 SVGIG (reference sequence). This CDR3 contains 14 residues. The chain's CDR3 is CAWSVLRGSDEQYF. Here the CDR3 DNA reads TGTGCCTGGAGTGTACTGAGGGGAAGCGACGAGCAGTACTTC.

CDR3 residues: CASSFVYEQYF. Written as DNA, the CDR3 is TGTGCCAGCAGCTTTGTTTACGAGCAGTACTTC. The rearrangement uses TRBV11-2 and TRBJ2-7; D is undetermined. V lost 3 bases and J 4 bases, leaving 4 bases between the germline ends. The length of the CDR3 is 11 residues. Germline loops: CDR1 SGHAT, CDR2 FQNNGV. Drawing the rest from reference TRBV11-2 and TRBJ2-7, the complete variable domain is EAGVAQSPRYKIIEKRQSVAFWCNPISGHATLYWYQQILGQGPKLLIQFQNNGVVDDSQLPKDRFSAERLKGVDSTLKIQPAKLEDSAVYLCASSFVYEQYFGPGTRLTVT.

The V gene is TRBV3-1 (or the pseudogene TRBV3-2), the J gene TRBJ1-4; TRBD1 matches at 7 bases. Germline V CDR1 and CDR2: LGHDT, YNNKEL (reference sequence). The trim removed 0 bases at V and 0 bases at J, leaving 4 bases unmatched. The CDR3 is 17 amino acids. The CDR3 DNA sequence: TGTGCCAGCAGCCAAGATTGGCAGGGGGCAACTAATGAAAAACTGTTTTTT. It translates to CASSQDWQGATNEKLFF.

This clone was recorded only once. The genes are TRBV11-3 and TRBJ1-1; D not resolved. Looked up from germline, CDR1 is SGHNT and CDR2 is YENEEA. CDR3 length: 13 residues. V shed 7 bases and J shed 1 base, with 10 bases lying between them. The CDR3 DNA follows: TGTGCCAGCACTACCGGGGAGAACACTGAAGCTTTCTTT. Translated, it gives CASTTGENTEAFF.

This clone showed up just a few times. The chain couples TRBV4-2 to TRBJ1-5; 9 nucleotides agree with TRBD1. V was pared by 6 bases and J by 6 bases, with 9 bases of the junction left unmatched. The CDR3 loop spans 15 amino acids. Germline values: CDR1 LGHNA, CDR2 YNFKEQ. In DNA form, the CDR3 reads TGTGCCAGCAGTCCGGACAGGGGTTTGATTCAGCCCCAGCATTTT. It codes for CASSPDRGLIQPQHF.